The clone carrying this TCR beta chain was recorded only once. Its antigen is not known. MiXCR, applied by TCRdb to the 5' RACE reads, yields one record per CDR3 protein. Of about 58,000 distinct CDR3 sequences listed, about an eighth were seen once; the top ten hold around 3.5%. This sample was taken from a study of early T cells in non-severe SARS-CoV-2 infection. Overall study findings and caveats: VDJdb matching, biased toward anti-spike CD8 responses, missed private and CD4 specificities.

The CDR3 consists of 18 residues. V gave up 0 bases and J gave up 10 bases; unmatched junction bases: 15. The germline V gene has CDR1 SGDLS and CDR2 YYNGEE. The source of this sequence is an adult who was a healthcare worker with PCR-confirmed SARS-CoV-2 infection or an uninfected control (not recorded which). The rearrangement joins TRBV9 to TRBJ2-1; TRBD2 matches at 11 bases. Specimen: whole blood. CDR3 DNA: TGTGCCAGCAGCGTAGGCGATAGCGGGAGGGCAATAGGGCGCGAGCAGTTCTTC. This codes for CASSVGDSGRAIGREQFF.